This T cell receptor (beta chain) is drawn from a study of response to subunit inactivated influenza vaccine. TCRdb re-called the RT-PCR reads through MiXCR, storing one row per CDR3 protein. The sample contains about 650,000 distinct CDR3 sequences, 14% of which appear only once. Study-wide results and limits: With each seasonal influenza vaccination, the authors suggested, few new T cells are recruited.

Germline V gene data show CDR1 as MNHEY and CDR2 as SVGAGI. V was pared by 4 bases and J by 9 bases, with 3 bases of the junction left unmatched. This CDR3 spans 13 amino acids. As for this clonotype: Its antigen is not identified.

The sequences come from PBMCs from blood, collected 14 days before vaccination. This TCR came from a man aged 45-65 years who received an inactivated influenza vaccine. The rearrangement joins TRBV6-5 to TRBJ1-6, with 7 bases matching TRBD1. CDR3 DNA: TGTGCCAGCAGTTTAGGGACAGTTTCACCCCTCCACTTT. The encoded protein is CASSLGTVSPLHF.